This T cell receptor beta chain was sequenced for a study of CD4 T cells in relation to SARS-CoV-2 and coronaviruses. Germline V CDR1 and CDR2: SNHLY, FYNNEI. Trimming pared 4 bases from V and 3 bases from J, leaving 8 bases between. This CDR3 is 13 amino acids long. CD4+ T cells from unexposed donors were obtained before the COVID-19 pandemic (2011-2018). The cells were cultured for approximately ten days before CD4+ T cells were isolated. As cell numbers allowed, unexposed-donor CD4+ T cells faced SARS-CoV-2 S/N and four cold-coronavirus spikes. Cultures held two million PBMCs per well with around 9.7 IU/ml IL-2. TCRdb's table, derived via immunoSEQ multiplex PCR, lists solely in-frame clones and lacks some. The sample has about 20,000 clones; 60% to 85% are singletons. In this sample, this clone turned up once. The antigen is unknown.

The gene calls are TRBV2 and TRBJ2-3; weak D call: TRBD1 (5 bases). The TCR originated in a human donor in good health. Sequenced material: CD4+ T cells from PBMCs, cultured in vitro. The CDR3 coding sequence is TGTGCCAGCAGTGTGCAGGGAACAGATACGCAGTATTTT. As protein: CASSVQGTDTQYF.